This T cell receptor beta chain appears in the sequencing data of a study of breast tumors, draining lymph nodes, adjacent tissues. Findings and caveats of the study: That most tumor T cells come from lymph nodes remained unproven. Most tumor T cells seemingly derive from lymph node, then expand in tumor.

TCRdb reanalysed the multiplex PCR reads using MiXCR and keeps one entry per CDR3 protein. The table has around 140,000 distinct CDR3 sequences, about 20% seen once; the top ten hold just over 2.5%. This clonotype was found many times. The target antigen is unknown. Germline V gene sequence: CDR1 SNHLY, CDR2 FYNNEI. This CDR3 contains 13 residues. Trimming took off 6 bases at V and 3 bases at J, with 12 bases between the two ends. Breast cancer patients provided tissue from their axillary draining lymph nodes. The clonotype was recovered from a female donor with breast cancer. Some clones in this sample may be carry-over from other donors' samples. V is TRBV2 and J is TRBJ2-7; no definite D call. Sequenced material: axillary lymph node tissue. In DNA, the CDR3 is TGTGCCAGCAGGACGTGGACGGGCTACGAGCAGTACTTC. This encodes CASRTWTGYEQYF.